The clone carrying this T cell receptor (beta chain) was seen ten or more times. Its antigen remains unknown. The sample belongs to a study of Graves' ophthalmopathy and Graves' hyperthyroidism. V lost 4 bases, J lost 2 bases, and 11 bases lay in between. Germline loops: CDR1 MRHNA, CDR2 SNTAGT. This CDR3 comprises 14 residues. Whole-study results and caveats: Blood was where most expanded thyroid clonotypes above 0.001 frequency also turned up.

Amplification of TCR beta CDR3 regions used RNA transcripts. A first-round RT-PCR used HTBI primers, followed by a second-round multiplex PCR. TCRdb redid the calling of the multiplex PCR reads with MiXCR, one entry per CDR3 protein. The sample lists about 640,000 distinct CDR3 sequences, just over 40% seen once, with under 3.5% in the top ten. The chain is built from TRBV6-4 and TRBJ1-2; a possible D gene is TRBD1 (5 bases). The clonotype originates from an adult man with Graves' ophthalmopathy. The sample taken for sequencing was peripheral blood. CDR3 sequence reads: CASSGTKLNYGYTF. Written as DNA, the CDR3 is TGTGCCAGCAGTGGGACAAAACTAAACTATGGCTACACCTTC.